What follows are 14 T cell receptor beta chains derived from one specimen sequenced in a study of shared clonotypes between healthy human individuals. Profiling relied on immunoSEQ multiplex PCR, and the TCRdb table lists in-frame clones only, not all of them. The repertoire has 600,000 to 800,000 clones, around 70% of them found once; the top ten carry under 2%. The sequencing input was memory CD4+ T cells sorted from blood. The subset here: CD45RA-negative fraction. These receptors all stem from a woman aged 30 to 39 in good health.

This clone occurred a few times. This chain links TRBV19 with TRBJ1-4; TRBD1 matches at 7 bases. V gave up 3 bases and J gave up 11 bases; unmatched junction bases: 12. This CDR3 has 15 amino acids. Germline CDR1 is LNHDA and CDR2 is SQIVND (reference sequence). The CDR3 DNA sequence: TGTGCCAGTAGTATCTCCGGGACAGAAGTGAGGAAACTGTTTTTT. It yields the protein CASSISGTEVRKLFF.

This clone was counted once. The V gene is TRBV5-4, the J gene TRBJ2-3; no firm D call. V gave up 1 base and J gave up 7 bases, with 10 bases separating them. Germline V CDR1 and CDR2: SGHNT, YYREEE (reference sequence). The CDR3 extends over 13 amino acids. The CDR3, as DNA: TGTGCCAGCAGCTTGTGGGTTACGCATACGCAGTATTTT. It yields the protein CASSLWVTHTQYF.

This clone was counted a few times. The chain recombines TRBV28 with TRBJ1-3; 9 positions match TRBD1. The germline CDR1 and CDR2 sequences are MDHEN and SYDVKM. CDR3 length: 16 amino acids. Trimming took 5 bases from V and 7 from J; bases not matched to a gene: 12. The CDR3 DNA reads TGTGCCAGCAGTACTACAGGGGGCGCTGGGTGGAACACCATATATTTT. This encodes CASSTTGGAGWNTIYF. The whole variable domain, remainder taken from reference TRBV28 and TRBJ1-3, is DVKVTQSSRYLVKRTGEKVFLECVQDMDHENMFWYRQDPGLGLRLIYFSYDVKMKEKGDIPEGYSVSREKKERFSLILESASTNQTSMYLCASSTTGGAGWNTIYFGEGSWLTVV.

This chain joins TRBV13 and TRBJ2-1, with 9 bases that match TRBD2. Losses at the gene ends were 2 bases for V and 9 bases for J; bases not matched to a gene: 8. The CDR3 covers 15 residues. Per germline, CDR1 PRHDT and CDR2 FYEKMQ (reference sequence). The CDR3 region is CASSLRREGLGEQFF. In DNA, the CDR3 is TGTGCCAGCAGCTTACGGCGGGAGGGCCTCGGTGAGCAGTTCTTC.

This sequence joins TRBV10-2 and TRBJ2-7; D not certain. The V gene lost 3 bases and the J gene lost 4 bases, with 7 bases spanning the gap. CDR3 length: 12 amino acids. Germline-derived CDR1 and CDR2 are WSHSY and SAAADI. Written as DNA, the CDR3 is TGCGCCAGCAGTGACTTTTATTACGAGCAGTACTTC. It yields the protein CASSDFYYEQYF.

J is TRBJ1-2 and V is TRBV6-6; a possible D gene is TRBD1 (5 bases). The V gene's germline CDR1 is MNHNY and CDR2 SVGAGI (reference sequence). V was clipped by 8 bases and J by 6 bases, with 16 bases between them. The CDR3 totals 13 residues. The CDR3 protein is CASRDGAVDGYTF. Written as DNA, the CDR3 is TGTGCCAGCCGGGACGGGGCAGTGGATGGCTACACCTTC.

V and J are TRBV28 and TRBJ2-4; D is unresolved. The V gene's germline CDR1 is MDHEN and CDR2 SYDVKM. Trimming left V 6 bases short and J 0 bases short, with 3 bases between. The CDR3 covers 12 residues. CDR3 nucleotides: TGTGCCAGCAGCCTAGCCAAAAACATTCAGTACTTC. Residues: CASSLAKNIQYF.

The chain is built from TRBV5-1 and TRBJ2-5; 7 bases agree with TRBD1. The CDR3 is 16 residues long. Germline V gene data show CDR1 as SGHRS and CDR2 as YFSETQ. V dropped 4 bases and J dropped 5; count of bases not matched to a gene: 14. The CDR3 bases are TGCGCCAGCAGCCTTCTCCGGGACAGCCACCTGGAGACCCAGTACTTC. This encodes CASSLLRDSHLETQYF.

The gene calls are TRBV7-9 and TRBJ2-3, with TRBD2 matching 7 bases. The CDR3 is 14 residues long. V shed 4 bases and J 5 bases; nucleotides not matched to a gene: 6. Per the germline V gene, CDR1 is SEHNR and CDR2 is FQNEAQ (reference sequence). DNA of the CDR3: TGTGCCAGCAGCTCCGGACTAGTGGGAGATACGCAGTATTTT. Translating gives CASSSGLVGDTQYF.

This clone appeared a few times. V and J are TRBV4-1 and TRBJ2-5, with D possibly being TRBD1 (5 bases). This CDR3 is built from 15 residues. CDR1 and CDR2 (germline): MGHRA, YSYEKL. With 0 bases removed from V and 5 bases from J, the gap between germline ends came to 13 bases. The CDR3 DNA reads TGCGCCAGCAGCCAAGATACCAGGGTATGGGAGACCCAGTACTTC. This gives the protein CASSQDTRVWETQYF.

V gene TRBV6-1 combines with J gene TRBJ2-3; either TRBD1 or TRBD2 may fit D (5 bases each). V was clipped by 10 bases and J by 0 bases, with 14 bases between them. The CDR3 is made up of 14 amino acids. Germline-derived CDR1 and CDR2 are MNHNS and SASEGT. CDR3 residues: CATHTGTSTDTQYF. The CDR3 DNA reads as TGTGCCACCCATACCGGGACGAGCACAGATACGCAGTATTTT.

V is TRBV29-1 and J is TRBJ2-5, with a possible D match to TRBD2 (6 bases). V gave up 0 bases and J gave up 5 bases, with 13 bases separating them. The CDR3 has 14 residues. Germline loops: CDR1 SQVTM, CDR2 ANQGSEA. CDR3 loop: CSVEDTRGWETQYF. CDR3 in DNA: TGCAGCGTTGAAGATACTCGGGGGTGGGAGACCCAGTACTTC.

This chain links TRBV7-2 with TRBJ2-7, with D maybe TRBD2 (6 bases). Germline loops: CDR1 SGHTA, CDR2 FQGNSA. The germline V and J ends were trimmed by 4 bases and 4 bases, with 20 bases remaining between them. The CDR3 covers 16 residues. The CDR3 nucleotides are TGTGCCAGCAGCTGGTACGACGGGAGAAGTTCTTACGAGCAGTACTTC. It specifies CASSWYDGRSSYEQYF.

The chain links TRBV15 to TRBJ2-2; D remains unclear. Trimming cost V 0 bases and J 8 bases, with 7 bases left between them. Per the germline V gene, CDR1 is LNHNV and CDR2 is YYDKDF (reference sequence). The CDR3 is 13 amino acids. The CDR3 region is CATSRDVAGELFF. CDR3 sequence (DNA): TGTGCCACCAGCAGAGATGTGGCGGGGGAGCTGTTTTTT.